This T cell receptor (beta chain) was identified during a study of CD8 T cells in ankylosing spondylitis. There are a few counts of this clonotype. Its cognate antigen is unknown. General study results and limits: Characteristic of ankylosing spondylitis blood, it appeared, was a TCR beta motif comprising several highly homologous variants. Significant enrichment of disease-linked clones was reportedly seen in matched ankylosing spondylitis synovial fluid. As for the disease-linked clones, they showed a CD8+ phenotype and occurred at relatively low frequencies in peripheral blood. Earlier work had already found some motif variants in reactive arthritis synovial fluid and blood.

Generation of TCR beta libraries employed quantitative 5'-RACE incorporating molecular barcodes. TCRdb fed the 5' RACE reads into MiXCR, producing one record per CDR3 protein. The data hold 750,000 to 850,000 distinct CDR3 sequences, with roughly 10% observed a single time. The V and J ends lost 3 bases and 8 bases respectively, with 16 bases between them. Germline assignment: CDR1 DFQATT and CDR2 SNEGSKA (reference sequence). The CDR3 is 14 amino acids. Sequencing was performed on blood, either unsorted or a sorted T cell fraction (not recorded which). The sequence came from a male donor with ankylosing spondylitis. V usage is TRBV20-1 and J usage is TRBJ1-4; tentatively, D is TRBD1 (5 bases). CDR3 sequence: CSASFEGSNEKLFF. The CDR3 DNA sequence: TGCAGTGCTAGCTTCGAGGGGAGTAACGAAAAACTGTTTTTT.